The entry below gives a single T cell receptor beta chain sequence along with its context. Its antigen is undetermined. Addition of a universal primer site occurred through template switching, and cDNA carried unique molecular identifiers. TCRdb processed the 5' RACE reads anew with MiXCR; each CDR3 protein has one entry. This sample has 350,000 to 600,000 distinct CDR3 sequences, with approximately 15% found just once. The entry originates in a study of identical twins. There are 14 residues in the CDR3. Germline CDR1 DFQATT, CDR2 SNEGSKA (reference sequence). V was clipped by 5 bases and J by 1 base, with 15 bases between them. Study-level findings and limits: Potential partial confounding of zero-insertion analyses by invariant MAIT and iNKT cells was noted. The study found weaker excess twin sharing in beta out-of-frame sequences. Abundant beta clonotypes from cord blood bore fewer insertions; memory repertoires lacked this pattern.

This sample also appeared in a second study, on yellow fever vaccine responses in identical twins.

The material sequenced was CD4+ T cells sorted from blood. The TCR sequence derives from a woman aged 18-29 years in good health. The chain carries TRBV20-1 and TRBJ2-7; D is tentatively TRBD1 or TRBD2 (5 bases each). This CDR3 is CSAPFFGGSYEQYF. The CDR3 nucleotides read TGCAGTGCTCCGTTCTTTGGGGGTTCCTACGAGCAGTACTTC.